One sample yielded the 9 T cell receptor beta chains listed below, sequenced in a study of regulatory T cells in long-lasting Graves disease. As to time point: newly diagnosed GD, antithyroid drugs for less than 3 months. Preparation of the TCR library used RNA extracted from PBMCs. According to the study, TCR beta libraries were built with iRepertoire HTBI primers and CDR3-region Arm-PCR. From the multiplex PCR reads, TCRdb called clonotypes with MiXCR, one entry per CDR3 protein. The data show roughly 610,000 distinct CDR3 sequences, with less than 20% seen just once and roughly 18% held by the top ten. The same specimen was also included in a second study, on T cells in Graves' hyperthyroidism and ophthalmopathy.

Specimen: peripheral blood mononuclear cells (PBMCs), collected at new diagnosis, from a patient treated with antithyroid drugs. The source of these receptors is a woman aged 25-40 years with Graves disease.

The sample holds many counts of this clonotype. The chain uses TRBV28 and TRBJ2-1; 8 nucleotides align to TRBD2. Trimming removed 5 bases from V and 5 bases from J; junction bases left unmatched: 11. The germline V gene has CDR1 MDHEN and CDR2 SYDVKM. This CDR3 is 16 amino acids long. CDR3 residues: CASSAPGLVKNNEQFF. The CDR3 coding sequence is TGTGCCAGCAGTGCCCCGGGACTAGTAAAAAACAATGAGCAGTTCTTC.

There are many counts of this clonotype. This sequence joins TRBV11-2 and TRBJ1-4; D perhaps matches TRBD1 (5 bases). The V end was cut by 4 bases, the J end by 5 bases, with 14 bases between. Germline lookup yields CDR1 SGHAT and CDR2 FQNNGV. CDR3 length: 15 residues. The CDR3 loop reads CASSSTDSWNEKLFF. The CDR3 bases are TGTGCCAGCAGCTCTACCGACAGTTGGAATGAAAAACTGTTTTTT.

The chain joins TRBV2 to TRBJ2-4, with no clear D. The V and J ends lost 5 bases and 4 bases respectively, with 12 bases between them. CDR1 and CDR2 (germline): SNHLY, FYNNEI. The CDR3 sequence is 14 residues long. CDR3 bases: TGTGCCAGCAGTACTCATAGATCAAAAAACATTCAGTACTTC. This encodes CASSTHRSKNIQYF.

Ten or more counts support this clonotype. The chain recombines TRBV6-5 with TRBJ1-4; D gene ambiguous. Germline-derived CDR1 and CDR2 are MNHEY and SVGAGI. Trimming took off 2 bases at V and 0 bases at J, with 7 bases between the two ends. This CDR3 comprises 15 residues. CDR3 sequence: CASSYASSTNEKLFF. The CDR3 coding sequence is TGTGCCAGCAGTTACGCGTCTTCAACTAATGAAAAACTGTTTTTT.

This clonotype appeared many times. The chain carries TRBV7-2 and TRBJ2-3; 9 bases match TRBD2. Germline trimming cut 5 bases from V and 1 base from J; bases unmatched to any gene: 10. Germline assignment: CDR1 SGHTA and CDR2 FQGNSA. This CDR3 spans 17 amino acids. Here the CDR3 reads CASSPNLLAGRTDTQYF. The CDR3 region has the DNA TGTGCCAGCAGCCCGAACCTACTAGCGGGCCGCACAGATACGCAGTATTTT.

This clonotype was detected many times. The gene calls are TRBV11-2 and TRBJ2-1, with TRBD1 matching 12 bases. Germline-derived CDR1 and CDR2 are SGHAT and FQNNGV. V was pared by 8 bases and J by 8 bases, with 4 bases of the junction left unmatched. The CDR3 runs 13 residues. The CDR3 nucleotides are TGTGCCAGCTGGGGACAGGGGGCCTATGAGCAGTTCTTC. It codes for CASWGQGAYEQFF.

This clonotype was observed a handful of times. This chain joins TRBV6-1 and TRBJ2-7; D gene ambiguous. Germline-derived CDR1 and CDR2 are MNHNS and SASEGT. The CDR3 spans 15 residues. V was pared by 0 bases and J by 3 bases, with 12 bases between. The CDR3 DNA sequence: TGTGCCAGCAGTGAAGCGGTTGCAGCAAGCTACGAGCAGTACTTC. Translated, it gives CASSEAVAASYEQYF.

This clonotype appeared a few times. The J gene is TRBJ2-1, the V gene TRBV20-1, with a tentative D call TRBD2 (6 bases). Germline assignment: CDR1 DFQATT and CDR2 SNEGSKA (reference sequence). Between the trimmed V and J ends, which lost 6 bases and 8 bases, there was a span of 23 bases. CDR3 length equals 15 residues. CDR3 protein: CSAHHRRAVGDEQFF. CDR3 sequence (DNA): TGCAGTGCCCATCATCGGAGGGCGGTTGGCGATGAGCAGTTCTTC.

The chain joins TRBV30 to TRBJ2-7; 10 positions match TRBD1. The CDR3 loop spans 13 amino acids. J gave up 7 bases and V 2 bases, and 5 bases lay outside the gene matches. Germline V gene lookup returns CDR1 GTSNPN and CDR2 SVGIG (reference sequence). This CDR3 reads CAWSYDRGREQYF. CDR3 nucleotides: TGTGCCTGGAGTTATGACAGGGGGCGAGAGCAGTACTTC.